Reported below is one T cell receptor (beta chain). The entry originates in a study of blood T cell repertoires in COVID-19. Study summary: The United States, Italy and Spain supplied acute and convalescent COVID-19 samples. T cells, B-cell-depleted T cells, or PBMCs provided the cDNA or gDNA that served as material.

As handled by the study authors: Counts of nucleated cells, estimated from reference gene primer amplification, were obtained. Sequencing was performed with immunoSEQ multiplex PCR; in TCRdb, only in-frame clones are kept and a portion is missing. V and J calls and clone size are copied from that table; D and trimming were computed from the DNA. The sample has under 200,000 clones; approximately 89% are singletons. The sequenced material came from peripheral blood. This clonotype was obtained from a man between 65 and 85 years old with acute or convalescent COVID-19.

The DNA of the CDR3 is TGTGCCAGCAGTTTACTGAGCGCCCCTACGTATTTT. The encoded protein is CASSLLSAPTYF. The chain joins TRBV27 to TRBJ2-3; the D is unclear. The germline gives CDR1 MNHEY, CDR2 SMNVEV (reference sequence). V was trimmed by 2 bases and J by 14 bases, leaving 14 bases between them. This CDR3 region has 12 residues.